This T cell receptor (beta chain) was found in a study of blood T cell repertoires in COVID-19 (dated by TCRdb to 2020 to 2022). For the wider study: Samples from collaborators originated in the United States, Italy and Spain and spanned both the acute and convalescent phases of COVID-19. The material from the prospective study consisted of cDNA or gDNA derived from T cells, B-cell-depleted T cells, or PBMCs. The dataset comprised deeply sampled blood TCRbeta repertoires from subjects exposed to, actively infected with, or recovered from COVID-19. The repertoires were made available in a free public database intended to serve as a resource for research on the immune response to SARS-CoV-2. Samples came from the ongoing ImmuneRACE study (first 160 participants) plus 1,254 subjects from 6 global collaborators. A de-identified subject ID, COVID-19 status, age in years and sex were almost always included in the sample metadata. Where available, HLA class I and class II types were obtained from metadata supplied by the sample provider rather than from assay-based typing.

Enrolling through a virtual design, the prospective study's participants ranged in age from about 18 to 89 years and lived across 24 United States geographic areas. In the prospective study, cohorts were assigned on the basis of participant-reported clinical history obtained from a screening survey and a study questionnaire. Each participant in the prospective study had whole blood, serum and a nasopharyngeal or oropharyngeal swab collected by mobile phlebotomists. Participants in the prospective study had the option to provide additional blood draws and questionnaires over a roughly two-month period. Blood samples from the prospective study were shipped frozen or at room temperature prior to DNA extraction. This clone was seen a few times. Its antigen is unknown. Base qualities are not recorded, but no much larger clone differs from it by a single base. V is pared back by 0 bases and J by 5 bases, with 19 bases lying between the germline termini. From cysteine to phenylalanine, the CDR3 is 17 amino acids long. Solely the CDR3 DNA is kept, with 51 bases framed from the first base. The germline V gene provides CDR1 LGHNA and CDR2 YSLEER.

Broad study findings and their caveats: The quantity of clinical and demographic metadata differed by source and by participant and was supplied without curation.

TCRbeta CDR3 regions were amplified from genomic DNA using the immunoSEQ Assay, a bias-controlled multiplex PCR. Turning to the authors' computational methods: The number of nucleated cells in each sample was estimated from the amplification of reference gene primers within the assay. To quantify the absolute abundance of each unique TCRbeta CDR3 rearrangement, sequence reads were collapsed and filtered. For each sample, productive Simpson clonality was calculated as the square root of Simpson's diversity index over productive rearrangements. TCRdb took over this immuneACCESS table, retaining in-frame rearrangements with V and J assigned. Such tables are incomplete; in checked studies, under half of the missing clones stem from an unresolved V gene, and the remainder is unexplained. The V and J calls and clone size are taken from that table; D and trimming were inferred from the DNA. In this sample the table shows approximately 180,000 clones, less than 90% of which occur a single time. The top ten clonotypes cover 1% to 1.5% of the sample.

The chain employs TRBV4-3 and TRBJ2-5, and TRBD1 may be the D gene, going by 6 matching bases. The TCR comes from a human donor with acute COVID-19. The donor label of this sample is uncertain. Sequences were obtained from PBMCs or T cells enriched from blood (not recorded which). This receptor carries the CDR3 CASSQELTGPSGETQYF. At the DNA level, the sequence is TGCGCCAGCAGCCAAGAACTCACAGGGCCTTCAGGGGAGACCCAGTACTTC.